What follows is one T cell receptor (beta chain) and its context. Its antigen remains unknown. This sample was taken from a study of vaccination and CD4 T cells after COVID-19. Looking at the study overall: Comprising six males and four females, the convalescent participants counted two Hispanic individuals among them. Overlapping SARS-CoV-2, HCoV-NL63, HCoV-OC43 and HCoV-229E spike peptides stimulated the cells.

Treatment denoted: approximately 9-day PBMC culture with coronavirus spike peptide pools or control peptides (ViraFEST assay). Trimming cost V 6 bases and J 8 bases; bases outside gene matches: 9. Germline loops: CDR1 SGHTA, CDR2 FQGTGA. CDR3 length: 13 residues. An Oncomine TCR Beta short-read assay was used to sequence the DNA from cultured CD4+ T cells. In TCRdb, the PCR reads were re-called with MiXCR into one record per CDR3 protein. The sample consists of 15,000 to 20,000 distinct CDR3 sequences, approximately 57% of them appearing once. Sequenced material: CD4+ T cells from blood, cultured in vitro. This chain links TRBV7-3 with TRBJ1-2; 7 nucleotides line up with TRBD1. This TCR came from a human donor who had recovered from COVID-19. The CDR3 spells CASRQPGTDGYTF. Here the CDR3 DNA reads TGTGCCAGCAGGCAACCCGGGACAGACGGCTACACCTTC.